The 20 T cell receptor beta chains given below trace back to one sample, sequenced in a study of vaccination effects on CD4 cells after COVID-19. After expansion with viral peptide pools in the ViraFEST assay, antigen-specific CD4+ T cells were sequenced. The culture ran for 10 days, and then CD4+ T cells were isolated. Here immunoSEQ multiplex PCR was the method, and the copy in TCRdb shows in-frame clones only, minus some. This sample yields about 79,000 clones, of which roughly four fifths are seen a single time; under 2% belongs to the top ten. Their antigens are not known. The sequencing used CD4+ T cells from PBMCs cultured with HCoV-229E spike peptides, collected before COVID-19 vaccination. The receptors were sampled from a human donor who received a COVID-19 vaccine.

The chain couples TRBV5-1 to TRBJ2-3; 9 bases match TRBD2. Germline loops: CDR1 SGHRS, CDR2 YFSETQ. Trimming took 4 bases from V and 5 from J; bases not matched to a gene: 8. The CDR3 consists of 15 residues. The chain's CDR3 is CASSHKRGAEDTQYF. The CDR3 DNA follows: TGCGCCAGCAGCCATAAGCGGGGGGCCGAAGATACGCAGTATTTT. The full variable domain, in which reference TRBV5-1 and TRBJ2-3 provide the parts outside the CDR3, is KAGVTQTPRYLIKTRGQQVTLSCSPISGHRSVSWYQQTPGQGLQFLFEYFSETQRNKGNFPGRFSGRQFSNSRSEMNVSTLELGDSALYLCASSHKRGAEDTQYFGPGTRLTVL.

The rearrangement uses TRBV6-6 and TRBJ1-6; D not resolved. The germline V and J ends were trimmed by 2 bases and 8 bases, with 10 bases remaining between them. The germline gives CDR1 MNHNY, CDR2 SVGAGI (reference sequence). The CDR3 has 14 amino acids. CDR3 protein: CASSYNSEYSPLHF. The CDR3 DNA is TGTGCCAGCAGTTACAACAGTGAATATTCACCCCTCCACTTT.

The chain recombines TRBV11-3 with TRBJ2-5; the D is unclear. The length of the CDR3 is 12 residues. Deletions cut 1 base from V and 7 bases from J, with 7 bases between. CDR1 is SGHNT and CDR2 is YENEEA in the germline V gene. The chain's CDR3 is CASSLGSGTQYF. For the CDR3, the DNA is TGTGCCAGCAGCTTAGGGTCCGGGACCCAGTACTTC. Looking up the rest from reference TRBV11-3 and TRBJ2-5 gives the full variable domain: EAGVVQSPRYKIIEKKQPVAFWCNPISGHNTLYWYLQNLGQGPELLIRYENEEAVDDSQLPKDRFSAERLKGVDSTLKIQPAELGDSAVYLCASSLGSGTQYFGPGTRLLVL.

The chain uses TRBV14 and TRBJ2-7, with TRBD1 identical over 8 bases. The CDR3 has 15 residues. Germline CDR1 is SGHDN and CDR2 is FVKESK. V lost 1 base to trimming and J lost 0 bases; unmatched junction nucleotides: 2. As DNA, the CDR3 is TGTGCCAGCAGCCAAGGACAGGGGTACTCCTACGAGCAGTACGTC. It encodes CASSQGQGYSYEQYV.

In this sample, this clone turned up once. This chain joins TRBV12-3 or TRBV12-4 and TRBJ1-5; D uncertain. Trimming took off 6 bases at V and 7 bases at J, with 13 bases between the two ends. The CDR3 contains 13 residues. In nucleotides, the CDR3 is TGTGCCAGCAGCTCTGGGCGAGGACAGCCCCAGCATTTT. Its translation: CASSSGRGQPQHF.

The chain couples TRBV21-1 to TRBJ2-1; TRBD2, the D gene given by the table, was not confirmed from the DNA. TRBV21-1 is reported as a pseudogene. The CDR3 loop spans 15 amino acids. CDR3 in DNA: TGTGCCAGCAGCAAAGCGCTGAGGGTCCGCAATGAGCAGTTCTTC. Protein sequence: CASSKALRVRNEQFF.

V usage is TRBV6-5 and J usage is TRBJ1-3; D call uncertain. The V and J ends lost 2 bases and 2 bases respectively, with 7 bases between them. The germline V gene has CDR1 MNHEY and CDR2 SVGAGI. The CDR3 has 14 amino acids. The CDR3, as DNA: TGTGCCAGCAGTTACACGCAGGCTGGAAACACCATATATTTT. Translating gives CASSYTQAGNTIYF.

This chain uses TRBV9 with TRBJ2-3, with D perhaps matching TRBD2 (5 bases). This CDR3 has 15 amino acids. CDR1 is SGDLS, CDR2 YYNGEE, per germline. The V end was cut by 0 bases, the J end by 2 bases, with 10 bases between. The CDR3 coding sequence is TGTGCCAGCAGCGTAGCTCTGGAGGTCACAGATACGCAGTATTTT. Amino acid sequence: CASSVALEVTDTQYF.

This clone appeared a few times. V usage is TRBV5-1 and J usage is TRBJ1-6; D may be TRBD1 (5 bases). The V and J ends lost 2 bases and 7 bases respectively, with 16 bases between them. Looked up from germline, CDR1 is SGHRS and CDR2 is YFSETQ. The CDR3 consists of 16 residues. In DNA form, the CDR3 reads TGCGCCAGCAGCTTCACCGGGACGGACCTCAATTCACCCCTCCACTTT. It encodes CASSFTGTDLNSPLHF.

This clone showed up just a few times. CDR3: CASSVTAGFGNTIYF. As DNA, the CDR3 is TGTGCCAGCAGCGTCACCGCAGGGTTTGGAAACACCATATATTTT. The rearrangement joins TRBV5-5 to TRBJ1-3; TRBD1 might be the D (5 bases). This CDR3 has 15 residues. V lost 4 bases and J lost 3, with 14 bases in between. Per germline, CDR1 SGHKS and CDR2 YYEKEE (reference sequence). Drawing the rest from reference TRBV5-5 and TRBJ1-3, the complete variable domain is DAGVTQSPTHLIKTRGQQVTLRCSPISGHKSVSWYQQVLGQGPQFIFQYYEKEERGRGNFPDRFSARQFPNYSSELNVNALLLGDSALYLCASSVTAGFGNTIYFGEGSWLTVV.

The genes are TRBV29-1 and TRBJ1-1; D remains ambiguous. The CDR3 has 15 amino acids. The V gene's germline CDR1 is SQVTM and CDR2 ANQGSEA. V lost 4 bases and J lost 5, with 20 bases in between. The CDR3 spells CSVVRQLQGSTEAFF. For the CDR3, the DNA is TGCAGCGTTGTGCGGCAGCTTCAAGGCTCAACTGAAGCTTTCTTT.

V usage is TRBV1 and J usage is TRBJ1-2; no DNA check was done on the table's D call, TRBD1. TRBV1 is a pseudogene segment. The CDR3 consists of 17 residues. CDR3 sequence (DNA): TGCACCAGCAGCCAAGATCTTGGTCAGGGAACCCTATATGGCTACACCTTC. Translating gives CTSSQDLGQGTLYGYTF.

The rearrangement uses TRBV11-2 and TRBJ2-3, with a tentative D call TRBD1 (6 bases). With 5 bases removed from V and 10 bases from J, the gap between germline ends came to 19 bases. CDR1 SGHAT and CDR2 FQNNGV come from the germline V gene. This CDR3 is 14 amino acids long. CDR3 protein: CASSLGHPPGAQYF. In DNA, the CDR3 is TGTGCCAGCAGCCTGGGACATCCACCTGGAGCGCAGTATTTT.

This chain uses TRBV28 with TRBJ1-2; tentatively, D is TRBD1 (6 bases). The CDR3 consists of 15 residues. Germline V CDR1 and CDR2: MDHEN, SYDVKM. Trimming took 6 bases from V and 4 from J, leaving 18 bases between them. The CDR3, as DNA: TGTGCCAGCAGCCCCACAGGGACGGGATCCTATGGCTACACCTTC. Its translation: CASSPTGTGSYGYTF.

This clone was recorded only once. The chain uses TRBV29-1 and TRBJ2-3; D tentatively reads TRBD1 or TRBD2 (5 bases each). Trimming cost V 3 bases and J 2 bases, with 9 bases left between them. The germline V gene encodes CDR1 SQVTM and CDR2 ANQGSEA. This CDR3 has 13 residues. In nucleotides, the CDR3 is TGCAGCGTTGACGGGACGACCACAGATACGCAGTATTTT. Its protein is CSVDGTTTDTQYF.

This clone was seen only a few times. CDR3 region: CASSLQQISYNSPLHF. Written as DNA, the CDR3 is TGTGCCAGCAGCTTACAACAGATCTCCTATAATTCACCCCTCCACTTT. The chain joins TRBV7-2 to TRBJ1-6; the D is unclear. With 2 bases removed from V and 0 bases from J, the gap between germline ends came to 8 bases. The CDR3 contains 16 residues. The V gene's germline CDR1 is SGHTA and CDR2 FQGNSA.

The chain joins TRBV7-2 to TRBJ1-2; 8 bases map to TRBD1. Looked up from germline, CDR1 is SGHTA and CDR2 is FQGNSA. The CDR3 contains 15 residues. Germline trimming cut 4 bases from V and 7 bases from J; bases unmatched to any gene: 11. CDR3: CASSWEQGVSGGYTF. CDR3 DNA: TGTGCCAGCAGCTGGGAACAGGGGGTCTCAGGTGGCTACACCTTC.

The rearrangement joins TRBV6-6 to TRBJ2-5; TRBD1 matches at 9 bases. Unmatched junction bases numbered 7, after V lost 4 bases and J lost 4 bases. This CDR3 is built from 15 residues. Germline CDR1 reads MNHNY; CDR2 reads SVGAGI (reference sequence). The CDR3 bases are TGTGCCAGCAGTTCGCAGACAGGGGGGTTAGAGACCCAGTACTTC. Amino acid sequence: CASSSQTGGLETQYF.

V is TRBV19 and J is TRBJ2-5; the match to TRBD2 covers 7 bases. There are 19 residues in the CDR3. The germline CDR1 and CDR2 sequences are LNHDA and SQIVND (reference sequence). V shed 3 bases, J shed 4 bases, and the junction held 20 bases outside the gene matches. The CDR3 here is CASSIPRRRGSTGGETQYF. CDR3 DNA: TGTGCCAGTAGTATTCCACGTCGGCGGGGGTCCACGGGGGGAGAGACCCAGTACTTC.

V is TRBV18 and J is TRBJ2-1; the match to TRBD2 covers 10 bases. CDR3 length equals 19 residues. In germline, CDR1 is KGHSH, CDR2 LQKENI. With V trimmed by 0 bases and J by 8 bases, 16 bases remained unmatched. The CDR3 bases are TGTGCCAGCTCACCACCGAAGAGCATAAGCGGGGGGGTTATCGATGAGCAGTTCTTC. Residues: CASSPPKSISGGVIDEQFF.